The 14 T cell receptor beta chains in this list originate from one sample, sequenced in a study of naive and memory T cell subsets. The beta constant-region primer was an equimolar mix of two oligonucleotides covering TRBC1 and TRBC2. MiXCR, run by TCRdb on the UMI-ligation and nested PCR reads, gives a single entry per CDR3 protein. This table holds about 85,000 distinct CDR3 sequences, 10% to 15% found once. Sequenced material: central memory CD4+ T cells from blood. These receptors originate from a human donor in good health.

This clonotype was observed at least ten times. This chain's CDR3 is CSAKGHTMTETGELFF. The CDR3 nucleotides read TGCAGTGCTAAAGGACATACTATGACGGAGACCGGGGAGCTGTTTTTT. The V and J genes are TRBV20-1 and TRBJ2-2, with D possibly TRBD1 on 5 matching bases. The germline V and J ends were trimmed by 4 bases and 5 bases, with 20 bases remaining between them. From germline, CDR1 is DFQATT and CDR2 SNEGSKA (reference sequence). The CDR3 is 16 residues long.

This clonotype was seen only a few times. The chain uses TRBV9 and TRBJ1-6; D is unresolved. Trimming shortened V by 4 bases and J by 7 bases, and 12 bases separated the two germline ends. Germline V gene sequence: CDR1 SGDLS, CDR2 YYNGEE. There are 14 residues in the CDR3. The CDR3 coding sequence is TGTGCCAGCAGCCGAGAGGCAATCAATTCACCCCTCCACTTT. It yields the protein CASSREAINSPLHF. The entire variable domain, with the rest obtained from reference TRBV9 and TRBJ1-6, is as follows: DSGVTQTPKHLITATGQRVTLRCSPRSGDLSVYWYQQSLDQGLQFLIQYYNGEERAKGNILERFSAQQFPDLHSELNLSSLELGDSALYFCASSREAINSPLHFGNGTRLTVT.

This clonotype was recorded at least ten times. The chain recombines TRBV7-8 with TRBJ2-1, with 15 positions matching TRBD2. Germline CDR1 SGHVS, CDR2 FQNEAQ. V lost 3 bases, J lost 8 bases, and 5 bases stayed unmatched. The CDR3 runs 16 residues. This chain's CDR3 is CASSFRWTSGRDEQFF. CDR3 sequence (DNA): TGTGCCAGCAGCTTTAGGTGGACTAGCGGGAGGGATGAGCAGTTCTTC. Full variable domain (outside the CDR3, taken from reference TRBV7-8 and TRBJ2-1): GAGVSQSPRYKVAKRGQDVALRCDPISGHVSLFWYQQALGQGPEFLTYFQNEAQLDKSGLPSDRFFAERPEGSVSTLKIQRTQQEDSAVYLCASSFRWTSGRDEQFFGPGTRLTVL.

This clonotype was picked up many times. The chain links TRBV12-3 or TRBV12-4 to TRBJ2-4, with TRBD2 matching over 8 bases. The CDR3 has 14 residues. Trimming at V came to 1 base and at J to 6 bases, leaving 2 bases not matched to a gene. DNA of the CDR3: TGTGCCAGCAGTTTAGGGGCGGGGGGAAACATTCAGTACTTC. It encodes CASSLGAGGNIQYF.

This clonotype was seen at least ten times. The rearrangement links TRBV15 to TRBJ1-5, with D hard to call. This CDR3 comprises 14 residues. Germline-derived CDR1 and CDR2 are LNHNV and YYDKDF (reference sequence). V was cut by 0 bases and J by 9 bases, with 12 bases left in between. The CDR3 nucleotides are TGTGCCACCAGCAGAGACCTCGCCGGTGGGCCCCAGCATTTT. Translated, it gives CATSRDLAGGPQHF.

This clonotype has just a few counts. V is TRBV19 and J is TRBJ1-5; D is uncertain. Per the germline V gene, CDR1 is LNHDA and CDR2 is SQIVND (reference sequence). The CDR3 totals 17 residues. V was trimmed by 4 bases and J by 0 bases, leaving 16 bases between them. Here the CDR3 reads CASSTYSGLNSNQPQHF. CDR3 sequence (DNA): TGTGCCAGTAGTACTTATTCCGGGTTAAATAGCAATCAGCCCCAGCATTTT.

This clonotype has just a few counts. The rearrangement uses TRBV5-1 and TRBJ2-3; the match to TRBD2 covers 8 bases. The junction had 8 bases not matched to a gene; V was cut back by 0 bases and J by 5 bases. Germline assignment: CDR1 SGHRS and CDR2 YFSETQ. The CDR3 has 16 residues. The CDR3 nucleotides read TGCGCCAGCAGCTTGGGACTAGCGCGAAGACTAGATACGCAGTATTTT. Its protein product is CASSLGLARRLDTQYF.

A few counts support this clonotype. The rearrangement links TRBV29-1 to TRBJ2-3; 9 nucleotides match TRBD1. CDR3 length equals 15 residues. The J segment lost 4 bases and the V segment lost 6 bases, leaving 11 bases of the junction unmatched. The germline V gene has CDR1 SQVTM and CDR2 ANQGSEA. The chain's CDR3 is CSVDLGQGRPDTQYF. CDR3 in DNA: TGCAGCGTGGACCTCGGACAGGGGCGCCCAGATACGCAGTATTTT.

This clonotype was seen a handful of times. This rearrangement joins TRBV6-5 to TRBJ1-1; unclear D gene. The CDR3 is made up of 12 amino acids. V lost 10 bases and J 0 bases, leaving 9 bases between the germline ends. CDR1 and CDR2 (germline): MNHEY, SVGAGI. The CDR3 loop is CATRGLNTEAFF. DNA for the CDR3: TGTGCCACTCGCGGCCTGAACACTGAAGCTTTCTTT.

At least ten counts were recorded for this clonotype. DNA for the CDR3: TGCAGTGCTAGGAGAGACAGGGGGTCGTACGAGCAGTACTTC. Translation: CSARRDRGSYEQYF. This chain joins TRBV20-1 and TRBJ2-7, with TRBD1 matching 9 bases. The length of the CDR3 is 14 residues. V gave up 3 bases and J gave up 4 bases; unmatched junction bases: 7. Germline CDR1 DFQATT, CDR2 SNEGSKA (reference sequence).

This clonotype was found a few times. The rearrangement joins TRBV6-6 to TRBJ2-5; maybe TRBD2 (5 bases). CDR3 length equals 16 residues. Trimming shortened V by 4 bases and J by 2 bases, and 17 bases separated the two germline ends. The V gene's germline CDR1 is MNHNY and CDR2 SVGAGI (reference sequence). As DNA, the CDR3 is TGTGCCAGCAGTTTAAGCGCTTTCTCGGGACAAGAGACCCAGTACTTC. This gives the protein CASSLSAFSGQETQYF.

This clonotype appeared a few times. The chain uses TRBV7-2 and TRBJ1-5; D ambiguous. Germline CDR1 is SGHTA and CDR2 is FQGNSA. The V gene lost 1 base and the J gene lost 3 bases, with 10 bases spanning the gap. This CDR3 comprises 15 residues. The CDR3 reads CASSLGLQNNQPQHF. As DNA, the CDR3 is TGTGCCAGCAGCTTAGGGTTGCAGAACAATCAGCCCCAGCATTTT.

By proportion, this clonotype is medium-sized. The CDR3 loop reads CASSQDATSGNPDTQYF. The CDR3 DNA sequence: TGCGCCAGCAGCCAAGACGCAACTAGCGGGAACCCAGATACGCAGTATTTT. The rearrangement joins TRBV4-1 to TRBJ2-3; 10 nucleotides match TRBD2. The CDR3 is 17 amino acids. Germline CDR1 MGHRA, CDR2 YSYEKL. V lost 0 bases, J lost 4 bases, and 7 bases stayed unmatched.

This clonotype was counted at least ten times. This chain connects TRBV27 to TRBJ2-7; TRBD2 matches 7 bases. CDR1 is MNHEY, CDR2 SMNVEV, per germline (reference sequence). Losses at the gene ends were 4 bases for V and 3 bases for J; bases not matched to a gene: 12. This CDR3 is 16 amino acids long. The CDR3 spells CASSSARQRGGYEQYF. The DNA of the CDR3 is TGTGCCAGCAGTTCCGCTCGGCAGCGGGGCGGCTACGAGCAGTACTTC.